This is a list of T cell receptor beta chains from one sample in a study of cytomegalovirus exposure and HLA in healthy donors. Assay: immunoSEQ multiplex PCR; the TCRdb copy retains only in-frame clones and omits some. The sample holds about 130,000 clones; 83% are singletons and the top ten take roughly 20%. The sample comprised PBMCs. These receptors originate from a man aged 18 to 29 in good health and CMV-seropositive. Both conserved end residues are part of each CDR3. D genes are given only for firm matches. Rows may omit the clone size; those that give it use once, few, many or a size class.

J gene | clone size | D gene | V gene | CDR3 protein | CDR3 DNA
TRBJ2-6 | few | TRBD2 | TRBV23-1 | CASRGGEPYSGANVLTF | TGCGCCAGCAGGGGGGGGGAACCCTACTCTGGGGCCAACGTCCTGACTTTC
TRBJ1-5 | . | . | TRBV10-2 | CASSESAFSNQPQHF | TGCGCCAGCAGTGAGTCAGCCTTTAGCAATCAGCCCCAGCATTTT
TRBJ1-3 | . | . | TRBV9 | CASSVSVLGNTIYF | TGTGCCAGCAGCGTATCGGTCTTAGGAAACACCATATATTTT
TRBJ2-7 | . | . | TRBV7-3 | CASSQSPGYEQYF | TGTGCCAGCAGCCAATCCCCAGGGTACGAGCAGTACTTC
TRBJ1-4 | . | TRBD1 | TRBV9 | CASSDMTGGIEKLFF | TGTGCCAGCAGCGACATGACAGGGGGAATTGAAAAACTGTTTTTT
TRBJ2-7 | . | . | TRBV28 | CASRATGTYTIGDYEQYF | TGTGCCAGCAGAGCCACCGGGACATACACTATTGGGGACTACGAGCAGTACTTC
TRBJ2-7 | once | . | TRBV28 | CASSPLIYEQYF | TGTGCCAGCAGTCCCCTAATTTACGAGCAGTACTTC
TRBJ2-6 | . | TRBD2 | TRBV5-6 | CASSLAAGVGGSGANVLTF | TGTGCCAGCAGCTTGGCCGCGGGGGTTGGTGGCTCTGGGGCCAACGTCCTGACCTTC
TRBJ2-7 | . | . | TRBV19 | CASSMGLQSEQYF | TGTGCCAGTAGTATGGGGCTACAGTCCGAGCAGTACTTC
TRBJ2-2 | . | . | TRBV5-5 | CASSLRLMMNTGELFF | TGTGCCAGCAGCTTGCGACTAATGATGAACACCGGGGAGCTGTTTTTT
TRBJ1-3 | . | . | TRBV30 | CAWRLGGSGNTIYF | TGTGCCTGGAGGCTGGGAGGCTCTGGAAACACCATATATTTT
TRBJ2-2 | few | . | TRBV4-1 | CASMGAGARNTGELFF | TGCGCCAGCATGGGGGCAGGGGCGAGGAACACCGGGGAGCTGTTTTTT
TRBJ2-6 | . | TRBD1 | TRBV7-3 | CASSNGQGAAGANVLTF | TGTGCCAGCAGCAATGGACAGGGGGCGGCTGGGGCCAACGTCCTGACTTTC
TRBJ1-2 | few | TRBD1 | TRBV6-1 | CASSETGIRGYTF | TGTGCCAGCAGTGAGACAGGGATAAGGGGCTACACCTTC
TRBJ2-6 | . | TRBD1 | TRBV5-1 | CASSPGTGTHSGANVLTF | TGCGCCAGCAGCCCCGGGACAGGTACCCACTCTGGGGCCAACGTCCTGACTTTC
TRBJ2-1 | . | TRBD2 | TRBV7-9 | CASRISGGATYEQFF | TGTGCCAGCAGAATTAGCGGGGGGGCTACGTATGAGCAGTTCTTC
TRBJ2-5 | . | . | TRBV5-1 | CASSLGGQHQETQYF | TGCGCCAGCAGCTTGGGGGGGCAGCACCAAGAGACCCAGTACTTC
TRBJ2-7 | . | . | TRBV27 | CASSYLGSSYEQYF | TGTGCCAGCAGCTATCTCGGGAGCTCCTACGAGCAGTACTTC
TRBJ2-2 | . | . | TRBV30 | CAWRAGGGDTGELFF | TGTGCCTGGAGGGCCGGAGGGGGGGATACCGGGGAGCTGTTTTTT
TRBJ1-5 | once | . | TRBV27 | CASSLQGSTQPQHF | TGTGCCAGCTCTCTGCAGGGAAGCACTCAGCCCCAGCATTTT
TRBJ2-3 | . | . | TRBV27 | CASSLRGLDTQYF | TGTGCCAGCAGTTTACGAGGCCTAGATACGCAGTATTTT
TRBJ2-2 | once | TRBD2 | TRBV18 | CASSPRRGPGLAGTGELFF | TGTGCCAGCTCACCACGAAGGGGACCAGGGCTAGCGGGAACCGGGGAGCTGTTTTTT
TRBJ1-4 | few | TRBD1 | TRBV11-3 | CASSLGHRGGRGNEKLFF | TGTGCCAGCAGCTTAGGTCATCGAGGGGGCAGGGGCAATGAAAAACTGTTTTTT
TRBJ1-2 | once | . | TRBV11-2 | CASSDPGHHLDYGYTF | TGTGCCAGCAGTGATCCGGGACACCACCTTGACTATGGCTACACCTTC
TRBJ2-3 | . | . | TRBV5-4 | CASSSRTPDTQYF | TGTGCCAGCAGCTCCCGGACTCCAGATACGCAGTATTTT
TRBJ2-3 | once | TRBD2 | TRBV5-1 | CASSPGLAGGYTDTQYF | TGCGCCAGCAGCCCGGGACTAGCGGGGGGGTACACAGATACGCAGTATTTT
TRBJ2-1 | . | . | TRBV5-4 | CASSLGPNNEQFF | TGTGCCAGCAGCTTGGGTCCTAACAATGAGCAGTTCTTC
TRBJ1-1 | . | TRBD1 | TRBV4-1 | CASSQEAGGVRTEAFF | TGCGCCAGCAGCCAAGAGGCAGGGGGCGTTCGAACTGAAGCTTTCTTT
TRBJ2-5 | . | . | TRBV5-6 | CASSLLGETQYF | TGTGCCAGCAGCTTACTTGGAGAGACCCAGTACTTC
TRBJ1-1 | . | . | TRBV9 | CASSVGPRSAEAFF | TGTGCCAGCAGCGTAGGACCCAGAAGCGCTGAAGCTTTCTTT
TRBJ1-5 | . | . | TRBV4-1 | CASSHGGLSDSNQPQHF | TGCGCCAGCAGCCACGGCGGGCTGTCAGATAGCAATCAGCCCCAGCATTTT
TRBJ2-5 | . | TRBD2 | TRBV11-2 | CASRRLAEETQYF | TGTGCCAGCCGGAGACTAGCGGAAGAGACCCAGTACTTC
TRBJ1-4 | . | TRBD1 | TRBV7-3 | CASSPDREKLFF | TGTGCCAGCAGCCCGGACAGGGAAAAACTGTTTTTT
TRBJ1-2 | . | TRBD1 | TRBV6-5 | CASSGQGLYGYAF | TGTGCCAGCAGTGGACAGGGTCTCTATGGCTACGCCTTC
TRBJ1-3 | . | . | TRBV11-2 | CASSRAGANSGNTIYF | TGTGCCAGCAGCCGGGCGGGAGCCAACTCTGGAAACACCATATATTTT
TRBJ2-5 | . | TRBD2 | TRBV5-1 | CASTTFSGAQETQYF | TGCGCCAGCACCACATTTAGCGGGGCCCAAGAGACCCAGTACTTC
TRBJ1-1 | . | . | TRBV7-8 | CASSLVENTEAFF | TGTGCCAGCAGCTTAGTAGAGAACACTGAAGCTTTCTTT
TRBJ2-2 | . | TRBD1 | TRBV4-2 | CASSQGTGNTGELFF | TGTGCCAGCAGCCAAGGGACAGGGAACACCGGGGAGCTGTTTTTT
TRBJ2-6 | . | TRBD2 | TRBV4-1 | CASSQDGGGPTSGANVLTF | TGCGCCAGCAGCCAAGATGGGGGGGGTCCTACCTCTGGGGCCAACGTCCTGACTTTC
TRBJ1-5 | . | TRBD1 | TRBV2 | CASRKTGAGYNQPQHF | TGTGCCAGCAGAAAAACAGGGGCAGGATACAATCAGCCCCAGCATTTT
TRBJ2-2 | . | . | TRBV19 | CASSMREDNTGELFF | TGTGCCAGTAGTATGAGAGAGGATAACACCGGGGAGCTGTTTTTT
TRBJ2-7 | . | TRBD1 | TRBV7-6 | CASSYGQGPNEQYF | TGTGCCAGCAGCTACGGACAGGGTCCCAACGAGCAGTACTTC
TRBJ1-1 | . | . | TRBV13 | CASSPMNTEAFF | TGTGCCAGCAGCCCCATGAACACTGAAGCTTTCTTT
TRBJ2-4 | once | . | TRBV13 | CASSLGGGGPSDIQYF | TGTGCCAGCAGCTTGGGAGGGGGGGGGCCTTCCGACATTCAGTACTTC
TRBJ2-1 | once | TRBD2 | TRBV6-5 | CASSRGGGGYNEQFF | TGTGCCAGCAGCCGCGGGGGCGGGGGGTACAATGAGCAGTTCTTC
TRBJ1-5 | once | . | TRBV9 | CASSNGPSNQPQHF | TGTGCCAGCAGCAATGGGCCTAGCAATCAGCCCCAGCATTTT
TRBJ1-2 | . | . | TRBV2 | CASSAHGYTF | TGTGCCAGCAGTGCTCATGGCTACACCTTC
TRBJ2-1 | . | . | TRBV14 | CASSQEEGLGEQFF | TGTGCCAGCAGCCAAGAGGAGGGGCTGGGGGAGCAGTTCTTC
TRBJ2-1 | . | . | TRBV27 | CASSPGKYNEQFF | TGTGCCAGCAGTCCCGGGAAATACAATGAGCAGTTCTTC
TRBJ2-1 | . | . | TRBV6-1 | CASSQGGAAYEQFF | TGTGCCAGCTCCCAGGGTGGGGCGGCTTATGAGCAGTTCTTC
TRBJ2-7 | few | . | TRBV6-5 | CASRRNSPYEQYF | TGTGCCAGCCGCCGGAACAGCCCTTACGAGCAGTACTTC
TRBJ1-3 | . | . | TRBV4-1 | CASSREDSAGNTIYF | TGCGCCAGCAGCCGAGAAGACAGCGCTGGAAACACCATATATTTT
TRBJ1-2 | . | TRBD1 | TRBV11-2 | CASGPDRVVGYTF | TGTGCCAGCGGCCCCGACAGGGTGGTTGGCTACACCTTC
TRBJ2-3 | . | TRBD2 | TRBV2 | CASNERGSTDTQYF | TGTGCCAGCAATGAGCGGGGGAGCACAGATACGCAGTATTTT
TRBJ1-3 | . | . | TRBV5-5 | CASSFSDASSGNTIYF | TGTGCCAGCAGCTTTTCCGATGCGAGCTCTGGAAACACCATATATTTT